This TCR beta chain came from a study of memory CD4+ T cells and cytomegalovirus serostatus. Study findings and constraints: Suggested: most of the CMV-linked TCR signature lies in CD4+ memory cells. Each of some 67 CMV-associated TCRbeta sequences occurred in one to five individuals.

Profiling relied on immunoSEQ multiplex PCR, and the TCRdb table lists in-frame clones only, not all of them. The sample has under 70,000 clones; around 80% are singletons. The CDR3 extends over 15 amino acids. CDR1 is SGHTA and CDR2 is FQGNSA in the germline V gene. With 4 bases clipped from V and 0 bases from J, the junction kept 2 bases outside the gene matches. Concerning this clone: Its antigen is unknown.

The sort gate was single viable CD3+CD4+CD8-CD45RO+ cells for memory CD4+ T cells. Total CD4+ T cells were enriched by CD4 positive selection. The chain has TRBV7-2 and TRBJ2-2; 7 nucleotides agree with TRBD2. The receptor was isolated from an adult in good health and CMV-seronegative. Sequencing was carried out using memory CD4+ T cells from blood. CDR3 residues: CASSSREANTGELFF. The DNA of the CDR3 is TGTGCCAGCAGCTCCCGGGAGGCGAACACCGGGGAGCTGTTTTTT.